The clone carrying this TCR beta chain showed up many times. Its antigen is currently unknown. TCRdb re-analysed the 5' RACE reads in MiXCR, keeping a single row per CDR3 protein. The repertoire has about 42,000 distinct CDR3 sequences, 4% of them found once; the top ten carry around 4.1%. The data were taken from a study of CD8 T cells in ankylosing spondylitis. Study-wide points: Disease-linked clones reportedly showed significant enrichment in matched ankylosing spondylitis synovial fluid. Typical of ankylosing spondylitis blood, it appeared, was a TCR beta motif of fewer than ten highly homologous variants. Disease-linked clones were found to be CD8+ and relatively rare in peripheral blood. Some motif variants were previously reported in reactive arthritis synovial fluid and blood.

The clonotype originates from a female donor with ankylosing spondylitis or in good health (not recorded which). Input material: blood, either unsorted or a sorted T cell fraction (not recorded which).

CDR3 sequence (DNA): TGTGCCAGCAGCGTATTTTCTAGCGGGGGGGCCGGGGATACGCAGTATTTT. Protein sequence: CASSVFSSGGAGDTQYF. This rearrangement joins TRBV9 to TRBJ2-3; 12 bases fit TRBD2. V shed 1 base and J 6 bases; nucleotides not matched to a gene: 9. Germline CDR1 reads SGDLS; CDR2 reads YYNGEE. This CDR3 is built from 17 residues.